The clone carrying this TCR beta chain was seen only a few times. Germline CDR1 is SEHNR and CDR2 is FQNEAQ (reference sequence). This CDR3 region has 20 residues. After removal of 0 bases from V and 2 bases from J, the junction contained 11 bases not matched to a gene. The data were taken from a study of low-dose radiotherapy and immunotherapy resistance in tumors. About the study: Each patient was administered nivolumab intravenously at 240 mg, which was a flat dose, every two weeks, along with intravenous ipilimumab at 1 mg/kg every six weeks. Aspirin was taken orally at 300 mg daily by patients, and this continued for four cycles from cycle 1 day 1.

Indicated time point: after trial treatment. The treatment was: LDRT plus nivolumab, ipilimumab, low-dose cyclophosphamide and aspirin (RACIN trial). Alpha and beta chains were covered, as first-strand cDNA relied on TRAV- and TRBV-specific primers. TCR amplification ran 15 to 25 PCR cycles using constant-region and V-primer adapter primers. MiXCR, applied by TCRdb to the reads, yields one record per CDR3 protein. The table lists roughly 95,000 distinct CDR3 sequences, 20% to 25% of them singletons, with roughly 13% in the top ten. The receptor's source is a female donor with ovarian cancer. Specimen: PBMCs, collected after low-dose radiotherapy plus immunotherapy. This rearrangement joins TRBV7-9 to TRBJ2-6; 9 bases agree with TRBD1. The CDR3 nucleotides read TGTGCCAGCAGCTTAGCGGCAGGGACAGGGTTTTTTCCTGGGGCCAACGTCCTGACTTTC. Its translation: CASSLAAGTGFFPGANVLTF.